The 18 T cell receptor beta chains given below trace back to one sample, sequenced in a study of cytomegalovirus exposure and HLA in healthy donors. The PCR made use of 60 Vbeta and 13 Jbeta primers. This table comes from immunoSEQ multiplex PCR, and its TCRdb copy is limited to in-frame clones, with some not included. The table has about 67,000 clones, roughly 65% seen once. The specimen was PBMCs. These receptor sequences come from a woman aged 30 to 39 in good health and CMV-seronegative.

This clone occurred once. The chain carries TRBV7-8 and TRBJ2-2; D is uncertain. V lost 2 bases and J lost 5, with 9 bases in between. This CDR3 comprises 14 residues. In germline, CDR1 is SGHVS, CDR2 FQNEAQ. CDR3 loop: CASSLFTTTGELFF. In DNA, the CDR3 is TGTGCCAGCAGCTTATTTACGACAACCGGGGAGCTGTTTTTT.

The CDR3 DNA follows: TGTGCCAGCAGCTCGGACAGGGGAGGCGAGCAGTACTTC. It specifies CASSSDRGGEQYF. The rearrangement links TRBV7-3 to TRBJ2-7, with 9 bases fitting TRBD1. The germline CDR1 and CDR2 sequences are SGHTA and FQGTGA. With 4 bases clipped from V and 6 bases from J, the junction kept 4 bases outside the gene matches. This CDR3 spans 13 amino acids.

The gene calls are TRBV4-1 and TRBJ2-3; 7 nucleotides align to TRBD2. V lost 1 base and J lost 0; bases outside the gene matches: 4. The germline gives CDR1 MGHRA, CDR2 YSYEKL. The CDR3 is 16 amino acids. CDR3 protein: CASSQGGLPSTDTQYF. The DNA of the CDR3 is TGCGCCAGCAGCCAAGGGGGACTACCTAGCACAGATACGCAGTATTTT.

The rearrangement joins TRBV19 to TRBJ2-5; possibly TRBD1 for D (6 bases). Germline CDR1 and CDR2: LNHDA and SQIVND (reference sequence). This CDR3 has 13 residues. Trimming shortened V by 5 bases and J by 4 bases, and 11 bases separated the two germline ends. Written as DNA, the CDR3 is TGTGCCAGTAGTGGAGGACAGCTAGAGACCCAGTACTTC. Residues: CASSGGQLETQYF.

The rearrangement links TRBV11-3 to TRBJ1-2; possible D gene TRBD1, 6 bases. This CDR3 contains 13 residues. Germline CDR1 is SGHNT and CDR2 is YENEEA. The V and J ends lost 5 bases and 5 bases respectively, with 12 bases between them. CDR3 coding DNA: TGTGCCAGCAGCCGACAGGCGAGGTATGGCTACACCTTC. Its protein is CASSRQARYGYTF.

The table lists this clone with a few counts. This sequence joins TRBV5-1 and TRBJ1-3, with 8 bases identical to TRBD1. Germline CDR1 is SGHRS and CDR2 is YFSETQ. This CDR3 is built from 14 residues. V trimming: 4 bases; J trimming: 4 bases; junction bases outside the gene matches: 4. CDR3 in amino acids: CASSPRQGGNTIYF. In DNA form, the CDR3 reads TGCGCCAGCAGCCCGCGACAGGGGGGAAACACCATATATTTT.

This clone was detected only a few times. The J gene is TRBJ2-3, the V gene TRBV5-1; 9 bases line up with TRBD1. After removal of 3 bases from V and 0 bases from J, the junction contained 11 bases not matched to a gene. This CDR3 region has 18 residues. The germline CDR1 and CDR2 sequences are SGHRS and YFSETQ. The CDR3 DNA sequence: TGCGCCAGCAGCTCGGGACAGGGTGTAGGCCCTAGCACAGATACGCAGTATTTT. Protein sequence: CASSSGQGVGPSTDTQYF. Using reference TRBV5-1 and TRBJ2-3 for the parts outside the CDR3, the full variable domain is KAGVTQTPRYLIKTRGQQVTLSCSPISGHRSVSWYQQTPGQGLQFLFEYFSETQRNKGNFPGRFSGRQFSNSRSEMNVSTLELGDSALYLCASSSGQGVGPSTDTQYFGPGTRLTVL.

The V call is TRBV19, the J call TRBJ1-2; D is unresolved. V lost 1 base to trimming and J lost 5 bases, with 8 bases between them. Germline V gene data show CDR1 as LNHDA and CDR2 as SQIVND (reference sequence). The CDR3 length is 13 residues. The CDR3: CASSIVSGYGYTF. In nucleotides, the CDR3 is TGTGCCAGTAGTATAGTGTCGGGTTATGGCTACACCTTC.

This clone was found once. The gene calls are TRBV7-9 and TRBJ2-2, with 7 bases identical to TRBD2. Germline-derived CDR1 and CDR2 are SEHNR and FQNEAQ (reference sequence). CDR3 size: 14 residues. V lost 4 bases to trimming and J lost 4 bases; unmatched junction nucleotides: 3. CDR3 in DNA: TGTGCCAGCAGCTCGGGGGGTAGCACCGGGGAGCTGTTTTTT. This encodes CASSSGGSTGELFF.

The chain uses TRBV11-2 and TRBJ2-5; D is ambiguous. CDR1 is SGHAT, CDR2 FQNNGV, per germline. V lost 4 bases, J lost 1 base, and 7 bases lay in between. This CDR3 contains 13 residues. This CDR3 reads CASSSNSQETQYF. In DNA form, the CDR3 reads TGTGCCAGCAGCTCGAATAGCCAAGAGACCCAGTACTTC.

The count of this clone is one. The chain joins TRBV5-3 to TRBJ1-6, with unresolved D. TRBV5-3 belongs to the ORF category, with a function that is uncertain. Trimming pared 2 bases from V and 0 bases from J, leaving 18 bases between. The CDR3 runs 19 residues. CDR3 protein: CARSLDYGSKSSYNSPLHF. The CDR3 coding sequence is TGTGCCAGAAGCTTAGACTATGGGAGCAAAAGCTCCTATAATTCACCCCTCCACTTT.

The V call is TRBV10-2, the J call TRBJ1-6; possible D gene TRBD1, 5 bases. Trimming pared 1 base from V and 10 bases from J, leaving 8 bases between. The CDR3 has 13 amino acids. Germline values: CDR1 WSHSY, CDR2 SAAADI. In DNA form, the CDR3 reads TGCGCCAGCAGTGAGTTCTGGGGCTCACCCCTCCACTTT. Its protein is CASSEFWGSPLHF.

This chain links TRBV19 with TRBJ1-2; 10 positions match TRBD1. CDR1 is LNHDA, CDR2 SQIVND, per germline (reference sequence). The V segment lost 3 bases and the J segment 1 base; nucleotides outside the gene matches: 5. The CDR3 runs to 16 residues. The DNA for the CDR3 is TGTGCCAGTAGTATGGTCAGGGACAGGGGTAACTATGGCTACACCTTC. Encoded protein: CASSMVRDRGNYGYTF.

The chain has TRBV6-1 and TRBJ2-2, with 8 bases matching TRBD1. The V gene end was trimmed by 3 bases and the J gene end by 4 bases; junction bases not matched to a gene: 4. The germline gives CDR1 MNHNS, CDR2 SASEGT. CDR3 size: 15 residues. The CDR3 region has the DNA TGTGCCAGCAGTGAGCAGGGGGCCGGCACCGGGGAGCTGTTTTTT. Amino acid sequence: CASSEQGAGTGELFF.

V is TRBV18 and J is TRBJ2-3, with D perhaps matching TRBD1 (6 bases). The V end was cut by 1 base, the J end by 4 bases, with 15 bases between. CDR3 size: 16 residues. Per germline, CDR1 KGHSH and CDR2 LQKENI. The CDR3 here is CASSPRLQGGSDTQYF. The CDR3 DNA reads TGTGCCAGCTCACCACGGTTACAGGGCGGATCAGATACGCAGTATTTT.

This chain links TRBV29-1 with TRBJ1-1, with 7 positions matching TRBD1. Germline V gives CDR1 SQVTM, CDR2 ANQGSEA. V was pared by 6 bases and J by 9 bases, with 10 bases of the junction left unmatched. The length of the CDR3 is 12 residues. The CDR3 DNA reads TGCAGCGTCGACAGGGTGGGGGCTAAAGCTTTCTTT. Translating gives CSVDRVGAKAFF.

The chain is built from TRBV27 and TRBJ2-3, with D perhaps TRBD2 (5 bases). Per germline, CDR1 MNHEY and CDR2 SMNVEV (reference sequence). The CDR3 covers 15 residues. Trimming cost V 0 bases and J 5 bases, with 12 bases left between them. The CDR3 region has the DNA TGTGCCAGCAGTTTATCGTGGGCTAGCCAAGATACGCAGTATTTT. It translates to CASSLSWASQDTQYF.

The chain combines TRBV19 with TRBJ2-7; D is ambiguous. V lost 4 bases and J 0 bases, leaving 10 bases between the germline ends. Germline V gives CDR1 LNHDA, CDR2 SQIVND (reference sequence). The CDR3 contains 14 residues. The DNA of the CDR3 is TGTGCCAGTAGTACAGGTCCTAACTCCTACGAGCAGTACTTC. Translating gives CASSTGPNSYEQYF.